Presented here are 28 T cell receptor beta chains from one specimen sequenced in a study of T cell responses to AZD1222 COVID-19 vaccine. Some clones are missing from TCRdb's copy, which holds only in-frame ones; the method was immunoSEQ multiplex PCR. The top ten clones hold 7.5% to 10% of a sample with around 180,000 clones, roughly 93% of them seen once. The sample here was peripheral blood, taken on day 0 of AZD1222 vaccination. These receptors were taken from an adult in good health.

The chain recombines TRBV24-1 with TRBJ1-2, with TRBD1 identical over 7 bases. The CDR3 contains 14 residues. The V gene's germline CDR1 is KGHDR and CDR2 SFDVKD. The V gene end was trimmed by 5 bases and the J gene end by 1 base; junction bases not matched to a gene: 3. CDR3 nucleotide sequence: TGTGCCACCAGTGGGGGACAGCTTAACTATGGCTACACCTTC. Translation: CATSGGQLNYGYTF.

The CDR3 coding sequence is TGTGCCAGCAGTAACCGGGACAGCAAAAACATTCAGTACTTC. Translating gives CASSNRDSKNIQYF. The rearrangement joins TRBV6-5 to TRBJ2-4; 7 nucleotides agree with TRBD1. V was clipped by 5 bases and J by 3 bases; unmatched bases: 4. The CDR3 length is 14 residues. Germline V lookup: CDR1 MNHEY, CDR2 SVGAGI.

This rearrangement joins TRBV5-1 to TRBJ1-2; D is uncertain. V lost 3 bases and J 2 bases, leaving 11 bases between the germline ends. The CDR3 is 14 residues long. Per the germline V gene, CDR1 is SGHRS and CDR2 is YFSETQ. CDR3 sequence: CASSSIPGNYGYTF. The CDR3 DNA follows: TGCGCCAGCAGCTCCATACCGGGAAACTATGGCTACACCTTC. The variable domain in full, with the rest retrieved from reference TRBV5-1 and TRBJ1-2, is KAGVTQTPRYLIKTRGQQVTLSCSPISGHRSVSWYQQTPGQGLQFLFEYFSETQRNKGNFPGRFSGRQFSNSRSEMNVSTLELGDSALYLCASSSIPGNYGYTFGSGTRLTVV.

The rearrangement links TRBV6-2 or TRBV6-3 to TRBJ2-3; possible D gene TRBD2, 5 bases. CDR1 is MNHEY and CDR2 is SVGEGT in the germline V gene. This CDR3 has 16 amino acids. The V end was cut by 4 bases, the J end by 1 base, with 15 bases between. For the CDR3, the DNA is TGTGCCAGCAGTTTTCGAGGGCCAGTGGGCACAGATACGCAGTATTTT. It specifies CASSFRGPVGTDTQYF.

The chain couples TRBV28 to TRBJ1-5; D gene uncertain. The CDR3 spans 14 residues. Looked up from germline, CDR1 is MDHEN and CDR2 is SYDVKM. V lost 5 bases and J lost 6, with 14 bases in between. This CDR3 is CASSPPDRFQPQHF. The CDR3 nucleotides read TGTGCCAGCAGTCCCCCCGATCGATTTCAGCCCCAGCATTTT.

The chain recombines TRBV6-2 or TRBV6-3 with TRBJ2-7; unclear D gene. Trimming shortened V by 2 bases and J by 6 bases, and 17 bases separated the two germline ends. The CDR3 is 15 residues long. Germline assignment: CDR1 MNHEY and CDR2 SVGEGT. CDR3 sequence reads: CASSYGLGRQSEQYF. The CDR3 DNA is TGTGCCAGCAGTTACGGATTAGGAAGGCAATCCGAGCAGTACTTC.

This chain joins TRBV24-1 and TRBJ1-5; no definite D call. Germline V gene sequence: CDR1 KGHDR, CDR2 SFDVKD. V lost 5 bases and J 2 bases, leaving 9 bases between the germline ends. This CDR3 has 14 amino acids. The CDR3 coding sequence is TGTGCCACCAGTGGGGGAAAGGGCAATCAGCCCCAGCATTTT. It encodes CATSGGKGNQPQHF.

The chain recombines TRBV6-5 with TRBJ2-7, with D perhaps assigned TRBD1 or TRBD2 (6 bases each). The CDR3 extends over 15 amino acids. Trimming left V 4 bases short and J 6 bases short, with 19 bases between. CDR1 is MNHEY and CDR2 is SVGAGI in the germline V gene. The CDR3 region is CASSFPTDRGLEQYF. The CDR3 nucleotides are TGTGCCAGCAGTTTTCCGACAGATCGGGGGCTCGAGCAGTACTTC.

The chain uses TRBV28 and TRBJ1-1, with TRBD1 matching over 11 bases. There are 14 residues in the CDR3. V trimming: 8 bases; J trimming: 3 bases; junction bases outside the gene matches: 5. The germline V gene has CDR1 MDHEN and CDR2 SYDVKM. Written as DNA, the CDR3 is TGTGCCAGCTTGGACAGGGGGCGTGACACTGAAGCTTTCTTT. Amino acid sequence: CASLDRGRDTEAFF. Complete variable domain (other parts from reference TRBV28 and TRBJ1-1): DVKVTQSSRYLVKRTGEKVFLECVQDMDHENMFWYRQDPGLGLRLIYFSYDVKMKEKGDIPEGYSVSREKKERFSLILESASTNQTSMYLCASLDRGRDTEAFFGQGTRLTVV.

V usage is TRBV9 and J usage is TRBJ2-7; 7 nucleotides agree with TRBD1. The CDR3 has 14 residues. Looked up from germline, CDR1 is SGDLS and CDR2 is YYNGEE. J was trimmed by 3 bases and V by 1 base; bases with no gene match: 4. CDR3 coding DNA: TGTGCCAGCAGCGTATCAGGGGGTGACTACGAGCAGTACTTC. This translates into CASSVSGGDYEQYF.

This chain connects TRBV6-2 or TRBV6-3 to TRBJ1-1; D possibly corresponds to TRBD1 (6 bases). V was cut by 5 bases and J by 6 bases, with 13 bases left in between. The CDR3 totals 13 residues. Germline V gene sequence: CDR1 MNHEY, CDR2 SVGEGT. The CDR3 nucleotides read TGTGCCAGCAGTAATACGGGACACCCTGAAGCTTTCTTT. The encoded protein is CASSNTGHPEAFF.

V gene TRBV7-2 combines with J gene TRBJ2-3; D remains unclear. CDR1 SGHTA and CDR2 FQGNSA come from the germline V gene. The length of the CDR3 is 12 residues. V lost 6 bases and J lost 0, with 4 bases in between. This chain's CDR3 is CASRASTDTQYF. The CDR3 DNA follows: TGTGCCAGCAGAGCTAGCACAGATACGCAGTATTTT.

This clone has just one count. The V gene is TRBV27, the J gene TRBJ2-1; the match to TRBD1 covers 9 bases. This CDR3 is built from 16 residues. From germline, CDR1 is MNHEY and CDR2 SMNVEV (reference sequence). V gave up 4 bases and J gave up 3 bases; unmatched junction bases: 7. CDR3 DNA: TGTGCCAGCAGTTCCCTCCGGACAGGGGTCTACAATGAGCAGTTCTTC. Translation gives CASSSLRTGVYNEQFF.

V and J are TRBV28 and TRBJ2-1, with 9 nucleotides matching TRBD2. CDR1 and CDR2 from the germline V gene are MDHEN and SYDVKM. The CDR3 is 16 residues long. V shed 6 bases and J 0 bases; nucleotides not matched to a gene: 6. In DNA form, the CDR3 reads TGTGCCAGCAGGGGGAGCGGGAGGAGCTCCTACAATGAGCAGTTCTTC. This codes for CASRGSGRSSYNEQFF.

V is TRBV27 and J is TRBJ2-7; D is perhaps TRBD2 (6 bases). CDR1 and CDR2 (germline): MNHEY, SMNVEV (reference sequence). The CDR3 covers 14 residues. V was trimmed by 3 bases and J by 2 bases, leaving 11 bases between them. The CDR3 nucleotides read TGTGCCAGCAGTTTTAGCGGATCCCCCTACGAGCAGTACTTC. The encoded protein is CASSFSGSPYEQYF.

The chain couples TRBV19 to TRBJ1-5, with D hard to call. The V gene lost 4 bases and the J gene lost 11 bases, with 9 bases spanning the gap. Germline V CDR1 and CDR2: LNHDA, SQIVND (reference sequence). The CDR3 length is 11 residues. The CDR3 here is CASSNPWAQHF. CDR3 DNA sequence: TGTGCCAGTAGTAACCCTTGGGCCCAGCATTTT.

The V and J genes are TRBV7-9 and TRBJ1-5, with TRBD1 as a possible D gene (5 bases). V shed 8 bases and J shed 0 bases, with 11 bases lying between them. The CDR3 spans 14 residues. Per the germline V gene, CDR1 is SEHNR and CDR2 is FQNEAQ (reference sequence). CDR3 in amino acids: CASSGQYSNQPQHF. The CDR3 coding sequence is TGTGCCAGCTCGGGGCAGTATAGCAATCAGCCCCAGCATTTT.

The chain uses TRBV5-1 and TRBJ1-2; D unresolved. The germline V gene has CDR1 SGHRS and CDR2 YFSETQ. The V end lost 5 bases, the J end lost 6 bases, and 11 bases lay between the germline ends. The CDR3 is 12 residues long. The chain's CDR3 is CASRVFSDGYTF. The CDR3 coding sequence is TGCGCCAGCAGGGTCTTTTCGGATGGCTACACCTTC.

This chain links TRBV4-1 with TRBJ2-3, with a possible D match to TRBD2 (5 bases). Germline V gene lookup returns CDR1 MGHRA and CDR2 YSYEKL. The V gene lost 1 base and the J gene lost 4 bases, with 15 bases spanning the gap. CDR3 length equals 16 residues. The CDR3 DNA is TGCGCCAGCAGCCAAGGGGAGAGGAGTCGGTCAGATACGCAGTATTTT. This encodes CASSQGERSRSDTQYF.

CDR3 amino acids: CASSAQGATYNEQFF. The CDR3 region has the DNA TGTGCCAGCAGTGCACAGGGGGCAACCTACAATGAGCAGTTCTTC. This chain links TRBV27 with TRBJ2-1; 9 bases agree with TRBD1. The CDR3 is 15 residues long. With 5 bases clipped from V and 2 bases from J, the junction kept 4 bases outside the gene matches. The germline gives CDR1 MNHEY, CDR2 SMNVEV (reference sequence).

The V call is TRBV19, the J call TRBJ2-3, with TRBD2 matching 10 bases. CDR1 is LNHDA and CDR2 is SQIVND in the germline V gene (reference sequence). With V trimmed by 5 bases and J by 4 bases, 12 bases remained unmatched. This CDR3 is built from 17 residues. The CDR3 nucleotides read TGTGCCAGTAGTGCGCCGAGTGGGCTAGCGGGAGCAGATACGCAGTATTTT. Its translation: CASSAPSGLAGADTQYF. Combining the CDR3 with reference TRBV19 and TRBJ2-3 gives the whole variable domain DGGITQSPKYLFRKEGQNVTLSCEQNLNHDAMYWYRQDPGQGLRLIYYSQIVNDFQKGDIAEGYSVSREKKESFPLTVTSAQKNPTAFYLCASSAPSGLAGADTQYFGPGTRLTVL.

The chain links TRBV9 to TRBJ1-3; D unresolved. Trimming pared 2 bases from V and 2 bases from J, leaving 8 bases between. The germline gives CDR1 SGDLS, CDR2 YYNGEE. This CDR3 has 14 amino acids. CDR3 in DNA: TGTGCCAGCAGCGTGACGGACCCTGGAAACACCATATATTTT. This encodes CASSVTDPGNTIYF.

The rearrangement uses TRBV13 and TRBJ2-1; TRBD2 agrees at 10 bases. Germline CDR1 is PRHDT and CDR2 is FYEKMQ (reference sequence). Trimming removed 6 bases from V and 12 bases from J; junction bases left unmatched: 8. The CDR3 has 13 residues. CDR3 nucleotide sequence: TGTGCCAGCAGAGGGACTAGCGTAGATGGGCAGTTCTTC. The encoded protein is CASRGTSVDGQFF.

Here the CDR3 reads CASSLTVQGRVETQYF. The DNA for the CDR3 is TGTGCCAGCAGTTTAACAGTCCAGGGACGAGTAGAGACCCAGTACTTC. V is TRBV28 and J is TRBJ2-5; perhaps D is TRBD1 or TRBD2 (5 bases each). The V end lost 2 bases, the J end lost 4 bases, and 17 bases lay between the germline ends. The CDR3 consists of 16 residues. CDR1 and CDR2 (germline): MDHEN, SYDVKM.

This clone was detected once. The V call is TRBV7-9, the J call TRBJ2-7; the D gene is possibly TRBD2 (6 bases). V was trimmed by 3 bases and J by 2 bases, leaving 20 bases between them. The CDR3 extends over 17 amino acids. The germline V gene encodes CDR1 SEHNR and CDR2 FQNEAQ (reference sequence). CDR3 in DNA: TGTGCCAGCAGCTTTGCAGGCGGTGTGGGAGGCACCTACGAGCAGTACTTC. Residues: CASSFAGGVGGTYEQYF.

This chain links TRBV5-5 with TRBJ2-2; perhaps TRBD2 as D (6 bases). V lost 4 bases and J lost 8, with 24 bases in between. Per germline, CDR1 SGHKS and CDR2 YYEKEE (reference sequence). CDR3 length equals 17 residues. CDR3 in DNA: TGTGCCAGCAGCCCACCGAGGACTATGCACCTGGGGGGGGAGCTGTTTTTT. This codes for CASSPPRTMHLGGELFF.

Here the CDR3 DNA reads TGTGCCATCAGTGCTAGAGGGGGCGAGGATCAGCCCCAGCATTTT. Protein sequence: CAISARGGEDQPQHF. V gene TRBV10-3 combines with J gene TRBJ1-5, with TRBD1 identical over 7 bases. The CDR3 is 15 residues long. The V gene's germline CDR1 is ENHRY and CDR2 SYGVKD. After removal of 4 bases from V and 5 bases from J, the junction contained 8 bases not matched to a gene.

The chain couples TRBV11-2 to TRBJ2-1; possible D gene TRBD2, 5 bases. Between the trimmed V and J ends, which lost 4 bases and 8 bases, there was a span of 15 bases. Germline CDR1 reads SGHAT; CDR2 reads FQNNGV. The CDR3 spans 14 residues. CDR3 amino acids: CASSSRTQSHEQFF. The CDR3, as DNA: TGTGCCAGCAGCTCCCGGACTCAAAGCCATGAGCAGTTCTTC. Full variable domain (missing parts from reference TRBV11-2 and TRBJ2-1): EAGVAQSPRYKIIEKRQSVAFWCNPISGHATLYWYQQILGQGPKLLIQFQNNGVVDDSQLPKDRFSAERLKGVDSTLKIQPAKLEDSAVYLCASSSRTQSHEQFFGPGTRLTVL.